The source of this T cell receptor (beta chain) is a study of T cell responses to AZD1222 COVID-19 vaccine. Note on this clone: Antigen specificity is unknown. One end of the junction varies from germline; a read error may be responsible.

Germline V gene sequence: CDR1 MNHEY, CDR2 SMNVEV (reference sequence). The CDR3 consists of 14 residues. General study points: Without day 14 samples, only post-peak T cell repertoires were studied. Only a handful of people who got AZD1222 tested seropositive at baseline.

Clones were read by immunoSEQ multiplex PCR, and TCRdb kept only the in-frame ones, dropping some. Of about 130,000 clones in the sample, roughly 92% are singletons; the top ten hold about 1.1%. Sequencing was performed on peripheral blood, taken 28 days after the second AZD1222 dose. This clonotype was sampled from an adult who received the AZD1222 COVID-19 vaccine. V gene TRBV27 combines with J gene TRBJ1-5, with 7 bases identical to TRBD1. For the CDR3, the DNA is TGTGCCAGCAGTAACCGGGACAGCAATCAGTCCCAGCATTTT. It specifies CASSNRDSNQSQHF.